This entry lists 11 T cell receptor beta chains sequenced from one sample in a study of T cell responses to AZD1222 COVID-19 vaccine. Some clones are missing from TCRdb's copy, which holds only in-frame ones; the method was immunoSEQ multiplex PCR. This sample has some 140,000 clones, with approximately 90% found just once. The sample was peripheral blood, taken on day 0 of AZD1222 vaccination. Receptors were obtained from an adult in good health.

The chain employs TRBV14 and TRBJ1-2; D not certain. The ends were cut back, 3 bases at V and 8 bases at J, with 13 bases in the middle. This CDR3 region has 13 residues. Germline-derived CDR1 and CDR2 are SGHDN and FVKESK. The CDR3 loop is CASSQVASRGYTF. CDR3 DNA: TGTGCCAGCAGCCAGGTGGCCTCTAGGGGCTACACCTTC.

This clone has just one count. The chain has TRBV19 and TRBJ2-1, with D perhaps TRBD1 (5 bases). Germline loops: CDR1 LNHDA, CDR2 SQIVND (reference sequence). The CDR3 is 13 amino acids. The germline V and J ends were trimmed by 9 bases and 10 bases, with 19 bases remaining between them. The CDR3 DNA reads TGTGCCAGCCATAGGGGCAGCCGGACAGAGCAGTTCTTC. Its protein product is CASHRGSRTEQFF.

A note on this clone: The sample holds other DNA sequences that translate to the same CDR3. This CDR3 is CSVTGNTEAFF. CDR3 bases: TGCAGCGTGACAGGAAACACTGAAGCTTTCTTT. This chain links TRBV29-1 with TRBJ1-1, with a weak D call TRBD1 (6 bases). CDR1 is SQVTM, CDR2 ANQGSEA, per germline. The V end was cut by 6 bases, the J end by 2 bases, with 7 bases between. This CDR3 spans 11 amino acids.

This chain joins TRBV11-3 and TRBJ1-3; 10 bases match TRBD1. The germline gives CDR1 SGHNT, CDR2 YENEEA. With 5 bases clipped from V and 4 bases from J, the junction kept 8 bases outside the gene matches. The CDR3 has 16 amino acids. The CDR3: CASSPGQGVVGNTIYF. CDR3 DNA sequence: TGTGCCAGCAGCCCCGGACAGGGGGTCGTAGGAAACACCATATATTTT. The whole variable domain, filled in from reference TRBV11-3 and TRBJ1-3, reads EAGVVQSPRYKIIEKKQPVAFWCNPISGHNTLYWYLQNLGQGPELLIRYENEEAVDDSQLPKDRFSAERLKGVDSTLKIQPAELGDSAVYLCASSPGQGVVGNTIYFGEGSWLTVV.

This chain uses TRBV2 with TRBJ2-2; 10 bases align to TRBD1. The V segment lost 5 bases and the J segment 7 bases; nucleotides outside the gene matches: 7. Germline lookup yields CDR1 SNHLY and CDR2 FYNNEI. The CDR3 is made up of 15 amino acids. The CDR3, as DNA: TGTGCCAGCAGTTGGGGGACAGGGGACTTCGGGGAGCTGTTTTTT. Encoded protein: CASSWGTGDFGELFF.

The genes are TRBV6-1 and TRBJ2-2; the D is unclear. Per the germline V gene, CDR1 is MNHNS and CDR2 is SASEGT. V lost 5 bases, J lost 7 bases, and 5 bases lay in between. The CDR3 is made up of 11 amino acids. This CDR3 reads CASSSDGELFF. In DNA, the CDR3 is TGTGCCAGCAGTTCTGACGGGGAGCTGTTTTTT.

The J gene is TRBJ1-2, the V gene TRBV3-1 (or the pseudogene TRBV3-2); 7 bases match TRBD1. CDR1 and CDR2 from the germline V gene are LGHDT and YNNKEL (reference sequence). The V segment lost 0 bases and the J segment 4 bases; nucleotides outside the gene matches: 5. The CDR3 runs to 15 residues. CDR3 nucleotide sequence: TGTGCCAGCAGCCAAGATGGGGGGACAGTCTATGGCTACACCTTC. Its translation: CASSQDGGTVYGYTF.

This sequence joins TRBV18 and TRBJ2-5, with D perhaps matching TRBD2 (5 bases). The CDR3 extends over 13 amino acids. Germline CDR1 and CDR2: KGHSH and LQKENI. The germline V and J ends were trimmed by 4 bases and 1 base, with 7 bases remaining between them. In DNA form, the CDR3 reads TGTGCCAGCTCACAAGGGAGCCAAGAGACCCAGTACTTC. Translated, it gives CASSQGSQETQYF.

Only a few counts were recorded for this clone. The CDR3 nucleotides are TGTGCCAGCAGCTTGGGACAGGTGCGGGGCTACACCTTC. It codes for CASSLGQVRGYTF. V is TRBV7-2 and J is TRBJ1-2; 8 positions agree with TRBD1. Germline trimming cut 3 bases from V and 8 bases from J; bases unmatched to any gene: 5. Looked up from germline, CDR1 is SGHTA and CDR2 is FQGNSA. The CDR3 sequence is 13 residues long.

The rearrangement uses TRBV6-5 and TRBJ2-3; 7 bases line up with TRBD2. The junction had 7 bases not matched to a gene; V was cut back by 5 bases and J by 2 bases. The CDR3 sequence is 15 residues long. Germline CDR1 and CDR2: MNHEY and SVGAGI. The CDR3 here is CASSLRRDYTDTQYF. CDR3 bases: TGTGCCAGCAGTCTCCGCCGGGACTACACAGATACGCAGTATTTT.

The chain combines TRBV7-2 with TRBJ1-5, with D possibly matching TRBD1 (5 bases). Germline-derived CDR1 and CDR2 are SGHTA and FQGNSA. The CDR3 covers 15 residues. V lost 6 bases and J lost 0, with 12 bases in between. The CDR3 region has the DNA TGTGCCAGCAGACTAGACAGTTATAGCAATCAGCCCCAGCATTTT. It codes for CASRLDSYSNQPQHF.